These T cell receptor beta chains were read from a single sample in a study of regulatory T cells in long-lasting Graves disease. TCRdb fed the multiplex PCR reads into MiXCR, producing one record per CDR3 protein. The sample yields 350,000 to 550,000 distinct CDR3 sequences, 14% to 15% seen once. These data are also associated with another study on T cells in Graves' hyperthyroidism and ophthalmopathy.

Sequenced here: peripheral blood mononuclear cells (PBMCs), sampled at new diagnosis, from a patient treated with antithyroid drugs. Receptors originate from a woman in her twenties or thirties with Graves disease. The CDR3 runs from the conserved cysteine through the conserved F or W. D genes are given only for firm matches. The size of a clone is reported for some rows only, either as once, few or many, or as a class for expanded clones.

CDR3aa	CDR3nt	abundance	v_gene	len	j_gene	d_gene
CASGLEGRGTEAFF	TGTGCTAGTGGTTTGGAAGGGCGCGGGACTGAAGCTTTCTTT	many	TRBV12-5	14	TRBJ1-1	-
CASSPGGGGTYEQYF	TGCGCCAGCAGCCCGGGCGGGGGGGGGACCTACGAGCAGTACTTC	many	TRBV5-1	15	TRBJ2-7	TRBD2
CASRGDMLKETQYF	TGTGCCAGCAGGGGCGACATGTTGAAAGAGACCCAGTACTTC	few	TRBV2	14	TRBJ2-5	-
CASSPVGGRFQWEQYF	TGTGCCAGCAGTCCAGTCGGGGGGCGATTCCAATGGGAGCAGTACTTC	many	TRBV6-1	16	TRBJ2-7	-
CASRDRGGATNEKLFF	TGTGCCAGCCGGGACAGGGGGGGGGCAACTAATGAAAAACTGTTTTTT	-	TRBV27	16	TRBJ1-4	TRBD1
CASSPSDRTDTQYF	TGTGCCAGCAGCCCCTCAGACAGGACAGATACGCAGTATTTT	many	TRBV7-3	14	TRBJ2-3	-
CASSLLAGGFHEQYF	TGTGCCAGCAGTTTGTTAGCGGGAGGGTTCCACGAGCAGTACTTC	many	TRBV6-5	15	TRBJ2-7	TRBD2
CASSPEVPNEQFF	TGCGCCAGCAGCCCTGAGGTACCCAATGAGCAGTTCTTC	many	TRBV5-1	13	TRBJ2-1	-
CASSPSIQTYGYTF	TGTGCCAGCAGTCCCTCAATCCAGACATATGGCTACACCTTC	-	TRBV27	14	TRBJ1-2	-
CSVQGGQGFRDTEAFF	TGCAGCGTTCAGGGGGGGCAGGGCTTTAGAGACACTGAAGCTTTCTTT	many	TRBV29-1	16	TRBJ1-1	TRBD1
CASSLGWTSGRRGYEQYF	TGTGCCAGCAGCTTAGGGTGGACTAGCGGGAGAAGAGGTTACGAGCAGTACTTC	-	TRBV7-9	18	TRBJ2-7	TRBD2
CASSPPQGAGANVLTF	TGCGCCAGCAGCCCCCCACAGGGTGCTGGGGCCAACGTCCTGACTTTC	few	TRBV5-1	16	TRBJ2-6	-
CASRQTSGDYNEQFF	TGTGCCAGCAGACAGACTAGCGGGGACTACAATGAGCAGTTCTTC	-	TRBV14	15	TRBJ2-1	TRBD2
CASTLGVLAGSRGQETQYF	TGTGCCAGCACCTTGGGGGTTCTAGCGGGATCGCGTGGCCAAGAGACCCAGTACTTC	many	TRBV12-3/TRBV12-4	19	TRBJ2-5	TRBD2
CASSLVTSPFEQYF	TGTGCCAGCAGCTTGGTAACTTCCCCTTTCGAGCAGTACTTC	few	TRBV5-6	14	TRBJ2-7	-
CASSLGGEATGELFF	TGTGCCAGCAGCTTAGGGGGGGAAGCGACCGGGGAGCTGTTTTTT	-	TRBV13	15	TRBJ2-2	-
CATSGTGELFF	TGTGCCACCAGTGGGACCGGGGAGCTGTTTTTT	many	TRBV24-1	11	TRBJ2-2	-
CASREASNTEAFF	TGTGCCAGCAGAGAGGCGTCGAACACTGAAGCTTTCTTT	many	TRBV28	13	TRBJ1-1	-
CASSLHPVLGGRTRSSYNEQFF	TGTGCCAGCAGTTTACACCCAGTGCTGGGCGGGAGGACCAGGAGCTCCTACAATGAGCAGTTCTTC	many	TRBV13	22	TRBJ2-1	TRBD2
CASSFYICSASGLASYNEQFF	-	-	TRBV11-2	21	TRBJ2-1	-
CASSIALAGAYEQYF	TGTGCCAGTAGTATTGCCCTAGCGGGAGCCTACGAGCAGTACTTC	few	TRBV19	15	TRBJ2-7	TRBD2
CASSNHRLQRDYNEQFF	TGTGCCAGCAGCAACCACAGGCTCCAGCGGGACTACAATGAGCAGTTCTTC	-	TRBV28	17	TRBJ2-1	TRBD2
CASSLASGFSYNEQFF	TGTGCCAGCAGCTTAGCTTCAGGGTTTTCCTACAATGAGCAGTTCTTC	-	TRBV7-9	16	TRBJ2-1	-
CSVERGLNTEAFF	TGCAGCGTTGAAAGGGGGCTGAACACTGAAGCTTTCTTT	-	TRBV29-1	13	TRBJ1-1	TRBD1
CASSYPLGSGGSYNEQFF	TGTGCCAGCAGTTATCCCTTGGGTAGCGGGGGGTCCTACAATGAGCAGTTCTTC	-	TRBV27	18	TRBJ2-1	TRBD2
CASSSETHEQYF	TGTGCCAGCAGCTCTGAGACCCACGAGCAGTACTTC	many	TRBV11-2	12	TRBJ2-7	-
CSAVTRYNEQFF	TGCAGTGCTGTTACCCGATACAATGAGCAGTTCTTC	many	TRBV20-1	12	TRBJ2-1	-
CASRLAGVGYEQYF	TGTGCCAGCAGGTTAGCGGGAGTCGGGTACGAGCAGTACTTC	-	TRBV6-2/TRBV6-3	14	TRBJ2-7	TRBD2
CASSTIGTGYSYTF	TGTGCCAGCAGCACCATCGGGACGGGCTACAGCTACACCTTC	many	TRBV7-9	14	TRBJ1-2	-
CASSQPQGTYFEKLFF	TGTGCCAGCAGCCAACCCCAGGGGACATACTTTGAAAAACTGTTTTTT	few	TRBV14	16	TRBJ1-4	-
CASSSPAPAGWETQYF	TGTGCCAGCAGCTCCCCTGCCCCAGCGGGGTGGGAGACCCAGTACTTC	few	TRBV11-3	16	TRBJ2-5	TRBD2
CASSFSGMLDEQFF	TGTGCCAGCAGCTTCAGCGGGATGTTGGATGAGCAGTTCTTC	many	TRBV11-3	14	TRBJ2-1	TRBD2
CASSLSWGPPLHF	TGTGCCAGCAGTTTATCGTGGGGCCCACCCCTCCACTTT	-	TRBV27	13	TRBJ1-6	-
CATSDAGVDEQFF	TGTGCCACCAGTGATGCTGGGGTCGATGAGCAGTTCTTC	many	TRBV24-1	13	TRBJ2-1	-
CATGGVGAGANVLTF	TGTGCCACCGGAGGCGTCGGGGCAGGGGCCAACGTCCTGACTTTC	many	TRBV24-1	15	TRBJ2-6	-
CASSDSIYEQYF	TGTGCCAGCAGTGACAGTATCTACGAGCAGTACTTC	many	TRBV6-1	12	TRBJ2-7	-
CASSLPTTMNTEAFF	TGTGCCAGCAGCCTCCCGACGACCATGAACACTGAAGCTTTCTTT	-	TRBV7-9	15	TRBJ1-1	-
CASSMGRDNQPQHF	TGTGCCAGCAGCATGGGACGGGACAATCAGCCCCAGCATTTT	-	TRBV11-2	14	TRBJ1-5	-
CASSGQSYNEQFF	TGTGCCAGCAGTGGTCAGTCCTACAATGAGCAGTTCTTC	many	TRBV2	13	TRBJ2-1	-
CAWSPGVHTEAFF	TGTGCCTGGAGTCCGGGGGTACACACTGAAGCTTTCTTT	many	TRBV30	13	TRBJ1-1	-
CASSRQTGYEQYF	TGTGCCAGCAGTCGTCAAACAGGCTACGAGCAGTACTTC	few	TRBV14	13	TRBJ2-7	-
CASSPDGTMGNEQYF	TGTGCCAGCAGCCCTGACGGAACCATGGGAAACGAGCAGTACTTC	-	TRBV5-6	15	TRBJ2-7	-
CATNRDGLAGGMNNEQFF	TGTGCCACCAACAGAGATGGACTAGCGGGAGGGATGAACAATGAGCAGTTCTTC	few	TRBV15	18	TRBJ2-1	TRBD2
CSASYITVVDGYTF	TGCAGTGCTAGTTACATTACCGTGGTGGATGGCTACACCTTC	many	TRBV20-1	14	TRBJ1-2	-
CASSLVLAGGYNEQFF	TGCGCCAGCAGCTTGGTTCTAGCGGGAGGCTACAATGAGCAGTTCTTC	many	TRBV5-1	16	TRBJ2-1	TRBD2
CSARWLAGAYNEQFF	TGCAGTGCTAGGTGGCTAGCGGGAGCGTACAATGAGCAGTTCTTC	-	TRBV20-1	15	TRBJ2-1	TRBD2
CATSDLPLAGVLSGELFF	TGTGCCACCAGTGATTTGCCACTAGCGGGAGTGTTGTCCGGGGAGCTGTTTTTT	many	TRBV24-1	18	TRBJ2-2	TRBD2
CASSPMGGGYNEQFF	TGTGCCAGCAGCCCCATGGGAGGGGGATACAATGAGCAGTTCTTC	many	TRBV14	15	TRBJ2-1	-
CASSRDSPEQFF	TGTGCCAGCAGTCGAGACTCACCAGAGCAGTTCTTC	-	TRBV11-2	12	TRBJ2-1	-
CASSPDVSTDTQYF	TGTGCCAGCAGCCCGGACGTTAGCACAGATACGCAGTATTTT	-	TRBV14	14	TRBJ2-3	-
CNASRDSSTDTQYF	TGCAATGCTAGTAGGGACTCTAGCACAGATACGCAGTATTTT	few	TRBV20-1	14	TRBJ2-3	-
CASSFWQGEDGYTF	TGTGCCAGCAGCTTTTGGCAGGGGGAGGATGGCTACACCTTC	many	TRBV11-2	14	TRBJ1-2	TRBD1
CASSLEGLNEQFF	TGCGCCAGCAGCTTGGAGGGACTCAATGAGCAGTTCTTC	few	TRBV5-1	13	TRBJ2-1	-
CAYGQGRETQYF	TGTGCCTATGGCCAGGGGAGAGAGACCCAGTACTTC	many	TRBV30	12	TRBJ2-5	-
CAWTLGGETQYF	TGTGCCTGGACCCTTGGGGGGGAGACCCAGTACTTC	many	TRBV30	12	TRBJ2-5	-
CASSARLVYEQYF	TGTGCCAGCAGTGCAAGACTCGTCTACGAGCAGTACTTC	many	TRBV27	13	TRBJ2-7	-
CASSVASGETDTQYF	TGTGCCAGCAGCGTAGCTAGCGGAGAAACAGATACGCAGTATTTT	many	TRBV9	15	TRBJ2-3	TRBD2
CASSEWHTNTGELFF	TGTGCCAGCAGTGAGTGGCACACGAACACCGGGGAGCTGTTTTTT	many	TRBV12-3/TRBV12-4	15	TRBJ2-2	-